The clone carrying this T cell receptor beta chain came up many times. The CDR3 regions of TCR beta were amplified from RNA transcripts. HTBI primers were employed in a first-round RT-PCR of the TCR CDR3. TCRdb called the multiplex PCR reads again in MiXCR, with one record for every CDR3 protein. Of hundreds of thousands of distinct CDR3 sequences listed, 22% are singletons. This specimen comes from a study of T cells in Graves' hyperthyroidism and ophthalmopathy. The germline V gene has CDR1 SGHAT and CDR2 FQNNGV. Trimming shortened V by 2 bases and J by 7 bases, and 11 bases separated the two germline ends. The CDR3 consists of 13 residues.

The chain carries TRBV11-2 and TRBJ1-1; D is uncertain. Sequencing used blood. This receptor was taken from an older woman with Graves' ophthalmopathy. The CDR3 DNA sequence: TGTGCCAGCAGCTTATTGCGGGGTGGTGAAGCTTTCTTT. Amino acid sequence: CASSLLRGGEAFF.